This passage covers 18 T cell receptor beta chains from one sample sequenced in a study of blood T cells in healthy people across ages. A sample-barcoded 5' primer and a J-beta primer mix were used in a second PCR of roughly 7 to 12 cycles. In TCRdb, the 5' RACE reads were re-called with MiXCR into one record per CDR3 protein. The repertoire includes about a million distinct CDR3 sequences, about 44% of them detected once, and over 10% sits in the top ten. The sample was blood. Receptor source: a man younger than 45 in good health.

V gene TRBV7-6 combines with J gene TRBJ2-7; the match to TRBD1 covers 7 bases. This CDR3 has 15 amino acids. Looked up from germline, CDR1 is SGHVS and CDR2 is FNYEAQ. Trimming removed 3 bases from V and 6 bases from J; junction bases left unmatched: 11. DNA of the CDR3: TGTGCCAGCAGCTTCGGGGCAGGGGGTTTATCCGAGCAGTACTTC. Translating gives CASSFGAGGLSEQYF.

The CDR3 protein is CASSYPGQGSYNEQFF. The CDR3 DNA reads as TGTGCCAGCAGCTACCCCGGACAGGGCTCCTACAATGAGCAGTTCTTC. The rearrangement links TRBV11-3 to TRBJ2-1; TRBD1 matches at 8 bases. After removal of 4 bases from V and 0 bases from J, the junction contained 5 bases not matched to a gene. This CDR3 contains 16 residues. The germline gives CDR1 SGHNT, CDR2 YENEEA. Looking up the rest from reference TRBV11-3 and TRBJ2-1 gives the full variable domain: EAGVVQSPRYKIIEKKQPVAFWCNPISGHNTLYWYLQNLGQGPELLIRYENEEAVDDSQLPKDRFSAERLKGVDSTLKIQPAELGDSAVYLCASSYPGQGSYNEQFFGPGTRLTVL.

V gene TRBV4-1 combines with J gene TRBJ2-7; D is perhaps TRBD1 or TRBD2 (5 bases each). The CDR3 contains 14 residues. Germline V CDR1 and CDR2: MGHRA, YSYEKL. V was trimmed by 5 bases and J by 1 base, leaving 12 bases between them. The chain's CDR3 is CASSVRDGSYEQYF. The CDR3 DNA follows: TGCGCCAGCAGCGTCCGGGACGGTTCCTACGAGCAGTACTTC.

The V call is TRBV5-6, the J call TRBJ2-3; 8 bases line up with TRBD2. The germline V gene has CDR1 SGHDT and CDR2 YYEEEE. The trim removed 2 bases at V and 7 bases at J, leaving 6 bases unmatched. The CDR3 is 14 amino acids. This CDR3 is CASSFGTSRNTQYF. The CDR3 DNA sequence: TGTGCCAGCAGCTTCGGGACTAGTAGGAATACGCAGTATTTT.

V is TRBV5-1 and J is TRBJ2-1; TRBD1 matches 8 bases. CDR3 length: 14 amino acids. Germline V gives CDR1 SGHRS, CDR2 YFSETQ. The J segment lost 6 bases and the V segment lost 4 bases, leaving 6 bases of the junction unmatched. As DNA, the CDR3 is TGCGCCAGCAGCGCGGATACAGGGGGCAATGAGCAGTTCTTC. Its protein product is CASSADTGGNEQFF.

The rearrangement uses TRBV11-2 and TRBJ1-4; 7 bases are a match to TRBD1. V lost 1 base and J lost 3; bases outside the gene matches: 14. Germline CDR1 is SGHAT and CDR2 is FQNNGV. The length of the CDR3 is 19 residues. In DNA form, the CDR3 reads TGTGCCAGCAGCTTAGCAGGACAGGAGGTGTGGACGCCTAATGAAAAACTGTTTTTT. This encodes CASSLAGQEVWTPNEKLFF.

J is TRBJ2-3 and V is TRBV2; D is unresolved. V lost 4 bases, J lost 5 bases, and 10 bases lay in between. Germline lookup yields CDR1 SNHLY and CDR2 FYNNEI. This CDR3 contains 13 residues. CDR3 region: CASSAGRGDTQYF. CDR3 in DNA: TGTGCCAGCAGTGCGGGTCGAGGAGATACGCAGTATTTT.

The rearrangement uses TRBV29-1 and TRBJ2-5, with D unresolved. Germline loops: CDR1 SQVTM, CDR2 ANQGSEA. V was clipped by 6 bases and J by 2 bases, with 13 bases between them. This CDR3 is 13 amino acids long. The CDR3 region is CSVKDGLQETQYF. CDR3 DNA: TGCAGCGTGAAGGACGGCTTGCAAGAGACCCAGTACTTC. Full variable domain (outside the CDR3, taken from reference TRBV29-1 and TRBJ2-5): SAVISQKPSRDICQRGTSLTIQCQVDSQVTMMFWYRQQPGQSLTLIATANQGSEATYESGFVIDKFPISRPNLTFSTLTVSNMSPEDSSIYLCSVKDGLQETQYFGPGTRLLVL.

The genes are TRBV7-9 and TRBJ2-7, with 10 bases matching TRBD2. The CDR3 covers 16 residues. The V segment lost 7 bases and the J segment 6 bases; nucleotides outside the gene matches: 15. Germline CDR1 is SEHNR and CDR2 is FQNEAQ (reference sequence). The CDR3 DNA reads TGTGCCAGCACCAAAGGAGGAGCGGGGGGGCTTGTCGAGCAGTACTTC. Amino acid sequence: CASTKGGAGGLVEQYF.

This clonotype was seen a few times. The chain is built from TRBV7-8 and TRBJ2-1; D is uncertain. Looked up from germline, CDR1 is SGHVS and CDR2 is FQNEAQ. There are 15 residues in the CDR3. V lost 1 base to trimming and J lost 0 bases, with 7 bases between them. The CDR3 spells CASSLGADSYNEQFF. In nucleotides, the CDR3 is TGTGCCAGCAGCTTAGGGGCGGACTCCTACAATGAGCAGTTCTTC.

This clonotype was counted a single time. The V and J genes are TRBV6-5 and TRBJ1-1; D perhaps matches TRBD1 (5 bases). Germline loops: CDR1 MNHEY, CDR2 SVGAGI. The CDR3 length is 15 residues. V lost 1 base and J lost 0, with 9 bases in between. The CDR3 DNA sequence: TGTGCCAGCAGTTACTTTGGGGGACTGAACACTGAAGCTTTCTTT. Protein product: CASSYFGGLNTEAFF.

CDR3 nucleotides: TGTGCCAGCAGCGCGAACAGTTTCCTCATGGATAATTCACCCCTCCACTTT. Protein product: CASSANSFLMDNSPLHF. The genes are TRBV7-9 and TRBJ1-6; unclear D gene. Germline V CDR1 and CDR2: SEHNR, FQNEAQ (reference sequence). V was trimmed by 5 bases and J by 5 bases, leaving 19 bases between them. The CDR3 is 17 residues long.

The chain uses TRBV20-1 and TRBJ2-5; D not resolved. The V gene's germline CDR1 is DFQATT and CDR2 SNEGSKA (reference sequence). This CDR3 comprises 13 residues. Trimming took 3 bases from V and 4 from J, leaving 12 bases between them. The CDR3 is CSASTSLRETQYF. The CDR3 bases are TGCAGTGCTAGCACTTCGTTGAGAGAGACCCAGTACTTC.

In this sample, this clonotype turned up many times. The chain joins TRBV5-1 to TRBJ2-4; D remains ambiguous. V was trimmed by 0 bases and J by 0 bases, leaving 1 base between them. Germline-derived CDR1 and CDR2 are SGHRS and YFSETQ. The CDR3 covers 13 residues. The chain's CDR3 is CASSLAAKNIQYF. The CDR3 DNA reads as TGCGCCAGCAGCTTGGCAGCCAAAAACATTCAGTACTTC.

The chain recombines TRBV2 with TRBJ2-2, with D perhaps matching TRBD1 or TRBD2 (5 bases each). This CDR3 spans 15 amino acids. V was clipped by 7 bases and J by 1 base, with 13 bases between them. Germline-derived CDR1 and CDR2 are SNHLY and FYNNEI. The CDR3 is CASKVGTGNTGELFF. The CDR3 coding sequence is TGTGCCAGCAAGGTGGGGACGGGGAACACCGGGGAGCTGTTTTTT.

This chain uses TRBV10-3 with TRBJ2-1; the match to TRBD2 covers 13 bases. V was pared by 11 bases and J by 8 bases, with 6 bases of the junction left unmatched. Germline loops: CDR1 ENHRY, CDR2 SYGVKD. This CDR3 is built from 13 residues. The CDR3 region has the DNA TGTGCCGCCACTAGCGGGGGGGTCTATGAGCAGTTCTTC. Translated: CAATSGGVYEQFF.

The CDR3 spells CASSLNSGGTYEQYF. The DNA for the CDR3 is TGTGCCAGCAGCTTAAATAGCGGGGGGACCTACGAGCAGTACTTC. This sequence joins TRBV4-2 and TRBJ2-4, with TRBD2 identical over 10 bases. The DNA end lines up better with TRBJ2-7; the J call may be wrong. Germline CDR1 is LGHNA and CDR2 is YNFKEQ. The CDR3 loop spans 15 amino acids.

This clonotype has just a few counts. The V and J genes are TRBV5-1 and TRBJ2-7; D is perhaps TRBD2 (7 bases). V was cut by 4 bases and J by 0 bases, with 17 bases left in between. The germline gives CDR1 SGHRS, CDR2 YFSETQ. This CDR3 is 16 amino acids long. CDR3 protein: CASSPTGGDNSYEQYF. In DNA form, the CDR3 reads TGCGCCAGCAGCCCGACGGGGGGCGACAACTCCTACGAGCAGTACTTC. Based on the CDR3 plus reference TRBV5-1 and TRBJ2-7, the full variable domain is KAGVTQTPRYLIKTRGQQVTLSCSPISGHRSVSWYQQTPGQGLQFLFEYFSETQRNKGNFPGRFSGRQFSNSRSEMNVSTLELGDSALYLCASSPTGGDNSYEQYFGPGTRLTVT.